What follows describes a single T cell receptor (beta chain). Its antigen is undetermined. The source of the sample is a study of T cells in Graves' hyperthyroidism and ophthalmopathy. The study's findings and limits: Blood held most thyroid clonotypes expanded above 0.001 frequency.

Template material for amplifying TCR beta CDR3 regions consisted of RNA transcripts. When the TCR CDR3 underwent first-round RT-PCR, the HTBI primer set was used. MiXCR was run by TCRdb on the multiplex PCR reads, yielding one entry per CDR3 protein. This table holds 400,000 to 600,000 distinct CDR3 sequences, 20% to 25% found once. Germline V gene lookup returns CDR1 KGHSH and CDR2 LQKENI. V lost 5 bases to trimming and J lost 4 bases; unmatched junction nucleotides: 7. The CDR3 covers 15 residues. The sample taken for sequencing was blood. The chain recombines TRBV18 with TRBJ1-5; 8 bases align to TRBD1. This sequence originates from a man younger than 30 with Graves' hyperthyroidism. The CDR3, as DNA: TGTGCCAGCTCAAAGGGACAGGACATGAATCAGCCCCAGCATTTT. As protein: CASSKGQDMNQPQHF.